This TCR beta chain comes out of a study of blood T cell repertoires in COVID-19. Study at large: Sites across the United States, Italy and Spain contributed samples from acute and convalescent COVID-19.

This clone has a count of ten or more. There are 15 residues in the CDR3. Germline trimming cut 4 bases from V and 9 bases from J; bases unmatched to any gene: 8. CDR1 and CDR2 (germline): WNHNN, SYGVQD (reference sequence). Clones were read by immunoSEQ multiplex PCR, and TCRdb kept only the in-frame ones, dropping some. The data show about 440,000 clones, 70% to 90% seen once. Assignments of participants to cohorts depended upon their own reported clinical history. Material for sequencing was PBMCs or T cells enriched from blood (not recorded which). The V gene is TRBV10-1, the J gene TRBJ2-1; 11 nucleotides match TRBD1. This clonotype was obtained from a woman aged 18-35 years with acute COVID-19. The CDR3 coding sequence is TGCGCCAGCAGTGGATTGGGGACAGGGGGGAGTGAGCAGTTCTTC. This sequence encodes CASSGLGTGGSEQFF.